The 25 T cell receptor beta chains given below trace back to one sample, sequenced in a study of cytomegalovirus exposure and HLA in healthy donors. Vbeta (60) and Jbeta (13) primers were used in the PCR. The method was immunoSEQ multiplex PCR; TCRdb's version includes in-frame clones alone and lacks a portion of them. The sample holds about 200,000 clones. Sequencing was done on a sample of PBMCs. These receptors all stem from a man in his thirties or forties in good health and CMV-seronegative.

This sequence joins TRBV10-3 and TRBJ1-1; 11 bases match TRBD1. Germline V lookup: CDR1 ENHRY, CDR2 SYGVKD. The CDR3 runs 14 residues. The ends lost 7 bases at V and 4 bases at J; junction bases unmatched: 5. CDR3 sequence reads: CAIIAGQGATEAFF. CDR3 in DNA: TGTGCCATCATTGCCGGACAGGGGGCCACTGAAGCTTTCTTT.

The V call is TRBV9, the J call TRBJ2-7; D perhaps matches TRBD2 (7 bases). Germline assignment: CDR1 SGDLS and CDR2 YYNGEE. There are 16 residues in the CDR3. V was cut by 0 bases and J by 0 bases, with 13 bases left in between. The CDR3 nucleotides are TGTGCCAGCAGCGTAGGGAGGGGGGGCAACTCCTACGAGCAGTACTTC. This codes for CASSVGRGGNSYEQYF. The whole variable domain, filled in from reference TRBV9 and TRBJ2-7, reads DSGVTQTPKHLITATGQRVTLRCSPRSGDLSVYWYQQSLDQGLQFLIQYYNGEERAKGNILERFSAQQFPDLHSELNLSSLELGDSALYFCASSVGRGGNSYEQYFGPGTRLTVT.

The chain has TRBV18 and TRBJ2-7; no reliable D call. This CDR3 region has 12 residues. Germline lookup yields CDR1 KGHSH and CDR2 LQKENI. The V end lost 2 bases, the J end lost 5 bases, and 7 bases lay between the germline ends. CDR3 region: CASSPMGDEQYF. The CDR3 nucleotides read TGTGCCAGCTCACCAATGGGCGACGAGCAGTACTTC.

The chain uses TRBV5-1 and TRBJ2-5, with TRBD2 matching over 9 bases. After removal of 0 bases from V and 5 bases from J, the junction contained 8 bases not matched to a gene. Germline loops: CDR1 SGHRS, CDR2 YFSETQ. The CDR3 runs to 16 residues. Written as DNA, the CDR3 is TGCGCCAGCAGCTTGGGGGGACTAGCCCGGTCGGAGACCCAGTACTTC. Encoded protein: CASSLGGLARSETQYF. The full variable domain, its missing parts supplied by reference TRBV5-1 and TRBJ2-5, is KAGVTQTPRYLIKTRGQQVTLSCSPISGHRSVSWYQQTPGQGLQFLFEYFSETQRNKGNFPGRFSGRQFSNSRSEMNVSTLELGDSALYLCASSLGGLARSETQYFGPGTRLLVL.

The rearrangement links TRBV5-1 to TRBJ1-4; tentative D call: TRBD1 (6 bases). V gave up 4 bases and J gave up 0 bases, with 13 bases separating them. Germline V lookup: CDR1 SGHRS, CDR2 YFSETQ. CDR3 length: 16 residues. The CDR3 nucleotides read TGCGCCAGCAGCCCCAGGGGATCCGCAACTAATGAAAAACTGTTTTTT. Translating gives CASSPRGSATNEKLFF.

J is TRBJ1-2 and V is TRBV11-2, with no clear D. The V gene lost 5 bases and the J gene lost 3 bases, with 10 bases spanning the gap. The CDR3 has 13 residues. The germline V gene has CDR1 SGHAT and CDR2 FQNNGV. This CDR3 reads CASSQEGDYGYTF. The CDR3 DNA sequence: TGTGCCAGCAGCCAGGAGGGCGACTATGGCTACACCTTC.

V is TRBV7-9 and J is TRBJ1-2; 12 nucleotides line up with TRBD1. CDR1 and CDR2 from the germline V gene are SEHNR and FQNEAQ (reference sequence). V shed 4 bases and J 8 bases; nucleotides not matched to a gene: 5. CDR3 length equals 14 residues. This CDR3 reads CASSSGQGAEGYTF. The CDR3 region has the DNA TGTGCCAGCAGCTCGGGACAGGGGGCTGAGGGCTACACCTTC.

V is TRBV11-2 and J is TRBJ2-7; possible D gene TRBD2, 6 bases. The CDR3 sequence is 17 residues long. The germline V gene encodes CDR1 SGHAT and CDR2 FQNNGV. Between the trimmed V and J ends, which lost 5 bases and 2 bases, there was a span of 22 bases. CDR3 region: CASSPINWRGPAYEQYF. CDR3 in DNA: TGTGCCAGCAGCCCCATAAACTGGAGGGGCCCGGCCTACGAGCAGTACTTC.

V gene TRBV18 combines with J gene TRBJ2-1; 8 bases match TRBD1. Germline-derived CDR1 and CDR2 are KGHSH and LQKENI. The CDR3 totals 17 residues. Trimming at V came to 5 bases and at J to 6 bases, leaving 15 bases not matched to a gene. CDR3 protein: CASSSRTGPNPVNEQFF. The CDR3 region has the DNA TGTGCCAGCTCATCCAGGACAGGGCCCAATCCTGTCAATGAGCAGTTCTTC.

This rearrangement joins TRBV10-3 to TRBJ2-7; 8 nucleotides agree with TRBD2. Germline values: CDR1 ENHRY, CDR2 SYGVKD. This CDR3 contains 14 residues. V lost 6 bases to trimming and J lost 0 bases; unmatched junction nucleotides: 4. The CDR3 protein is CAISPGTSSYEQYF. CDR3 DNA sequence: TGTGCCATCAGCCCGGGGACTAGCTCCTACGAGCAGTACTTC.

The chain combines TRBV10-3 with TRBJ2-7; 7 nucleotides agree with TRBD2. V was clipped by 2 bases and J by 3 bases; unmatched bases: 7. CDR1 and CDR2 from the germline V gene are ENHRY and SYGVKD. The CDR3 runs 15 residues. The DNA for the CDR3 is TGTGCCATCAGTGAGCCATATAGCGGGCGCTACGAGCAGTACTTC. Translating it yields CAISEPYSGRYEQYF.

The chain combines TRBV2 with TRBJ1-1; D might be TRBD1 (5 bases). Looked up from germline, CDR1 is SNHLY and CDR2 is FYNNEI. The V gene lost 6 bases and the J gene lost 0 bases, with 14 bases spanning the gap. The CDR3 is 15 residues long. The CDR3 bases are TGTGCCAGCAGCCAAGAACAGGTCATGAACACTGAAGCTTTCTTT. It encodes CASSQEQVMNTEAFF.

This chain connects TRBV9 to TRBJ1-1; D is perhaps TRBD1 (5 bases). The V end was cut by 2 bases, the J end by 4 bases, with 9 bases between. Germline values: CDR1 SGDLS, CDR2 YYNGEE. There are 13 residues in the CDR3. DNA of the CDR3: TGTGCCAGCAGCGTCGGGGGGAGCACTGAAGCTTTCTTT. It is translated as CASSVGGSTEAFF.

The J gene is TRBJ1-1, the V gene TRBV9, with a tentative D call TRBD1 (5 bases). The CDR3 covers 15 residues. The V gene's germline CDR1 is SGDLS and CDR2 YYNGEE. The V end was cut by 1 base, the J end by 3 bases, with 13 bases between. CDR3 sequence (DNA): TGTGCCAGCAGCGTAAGCGGGGCGTTATACACTGAAGCTTTCTTT. Amino acid sequence: CASSVSGALYTEAFF.

The V gene is TRBV30, the J gene TRBJ1-3; tentatively, D is TRBD1 (5 bases). Germline V lookup: CDR1 GTSNPN, CDR2 SVGIG (reference sequence). This CDR3 has 15 residues. V lost 3 bases and J lost 3, with 15 bases in between. CDR3 DNA: TGTGCCTGGAGGGCCTCTGGACAAATTGGAAACACCATATATTTT. Translated: CAWRASGQIGNTIYF.

The rearrangement links TRBV11-3 to TRBJ2-5; D might be TRBD1 (5 bases). The J call is in doubt because the DNA end fits TRBJ2-7 better. Germline V gene data show CDR1 as SGHNT and CDR2 as YENEEA. CDR3 length equals 15 residues. The CDR3 region has the DNA TGTGCCAGCAGCTTAGAGGGTAGGGGCGTCGACGAGCAGTACTTC. Protein sequence: CASSLEGRGVDEQYF.

V usage is TRBV9 and J usage is TRBJ2-3, with 12 bases identical to TRBD2. Trimming at V came to 1 base and at J to 5 bases, leaving 8 bases not matched to a gene. Germline lookup yields CDR1 SGDLS and CDR2 YYNGEE. The CDR3 is 17 amino acids. CDR3 in amino acids: CASSVTSGRPQGDTQYF. CDR3 DNA: TGTGCCAGCAGCGTAACTAGCGGGAGGCCCCAAGGAGATACGCAGTATTTT.

The V and J genes are TRBV27 and TRBJ2-5, with 11 bases matching TRBD2. The germline CDR1 and CDR2 sequences are MNHEY and SMNVEV (reference sequence). This CDR3 comprises 14 residues. V dropped 5 bases and J dropped 3; count of bases not matched to a gene: 2. The CDR3 region is CASSTTSGEETQYF. The DNA for the CDR3 is TGTGCCAGCAGTACGACTAGCGGGGAAGAGACCCAGTACTTC.

The chain joins TRBV4-1 to TRBJ2-7; D may be TRBD2 (5 bases). This CDR3 comprises 13 residues. Germline CDR1 reads MGHRA; CDR2 reads YSYEKL. V was shortened by 3 bases and J by 1 base, with 7 bases between the two germline ends. The CDR3 DNA is TGCGCCAGCAGCCAGCGGGTTTCCTACGAGCAGTACTTC. Its protein is CASSQRVSYEQYF.

The rearrangement joins TRBV27 to TRBJ2-7; a possible D gene is TRBD1 (5 bases). The CDR3 totals 14 residues. Germline CDR1 is MNHEY and CDR2 is SMNVEV (reference sequence). The ends were cut back, 5 bases at V and 1 base at J, with 12 bases in the middle. The CDR3 nucleotides are TGTGCCAGCAGTGTAAGGGGCCAGTCCTACGAGCAGTACTTC. Its protein is CASSVRGQSYEQYF.

Remarks on this clone: In the same sample, other DNA sequences code for this CDR3. The V call is TRBV30, the J call TRBJ2-7, with a tentative D call TRBD2 (6 bases). The CDR3 is 14 amino acids. Trimming cost V 2 bases and J 12 bases, with 23 bases left between them. Germline CDR1 is GTSNPN and CDR2 is SVGIG (reference sequence). The CDR3 DNA is TGTGCCTGGAGTTTCACAAACCGGGGGTCGCTGGGGTACTTC. Protein product: CAWSFTNRGSLGYF.

The rearrangement uses TRBV28 and TRBJ2-7; maybe TRBD2 (6 bases). Trimming cost V 6 bases and J 5 bases, with 17 bases left between them. Per the germline V gene, CDR1 is MDHEN and CDR2 is SYDVKM. The CDR3 extends over 14 amino acids. The CDR3 sequence is CASSPLRLVHEQYF. In DNA, the CDR3 is TGTGCCAGCAGCCCCCTGAGACTAGTGCACGAGCAGTACTTC.

The CDR3 reads CAWSALGGVGQPQHF. CDR3 DNA sequence: TGTGCCTGGAGCGCCCTAGGAGGGGTGGGTCAGCCCCAGCATTTT. V and J are TRBV30 and TRBJ1-5; maybe TRBD1 (5 bases). Trimming took off 3 bases at V and 6 bases at J, with 18 bases between the two ends. CDR1 is GTSNPN, CDR2 SVGIG, per germline (reference sequence). This CDR3 is built from 15 residues.

The V gene is TRBV2, the J gene TRBJ1-2; weak D call: TRBD1 (6 bases). The CDR3 sequence is 14 residues long. Germline CDR1 SNHLY, CDR2 FYNNEI. The ends were cut back, 6 bases at V and 0 bases at J, with 11 bases in the middle. The CDR3 region is CASRRQEANYGYTF. The CDR3 DNA follows: TGTGCCAGCAGAAGACAGGAAGCTAACTATGGCTACACCTTC.

The gene calls are TRBV5-1 and TRBJ2-5; the match to TRBD2 covers 13 bases. Germline lookup yields CDR1 SGHRS and CDR2 YFSETQ. The V gene end was trimmed by 0 bases and the J gene end by 4 bases; junction bases not matched to a gene: 9. The CDR3 contains 18 residues. The CDR3 sequence is CASSLAVLLAGGLETQYF. As DNA, the CDR3 is TGCGCCAGCAGCTTGGCAGTATTACTAGCGGGAGGGCTAGAGACCCAGTACTTC.